The 25 T cell receptor beta chains below all came from one sample that was sequenced in a study of T cell responses to AZD1222 COVID-19 vaccine. The protocol was immunoSEQ multiplex PCR, while the TCRdb copy is restricted to in-frame clones and leaves out a portion. The sample yields 130,000 or so clones, more than 80% seen once. The sample was peripheral blood, taken on day 0 of AZD1222 vaccination. The receptors derive from an adult in good health.

The rearrangement uses TRBV6-2 or TRBV6-3 and TRBJ1-2; the D gene is possibly TRBD1 (5 bases). The CDR3 length is 14 residues. CDR1 and CDR2 (germline): MNHEY, SVGEGT. V was cut by 2 bases and J by 6 bases, with 13 bases left in between. CDR3 sequence reads: CASSYGGRKNGYTF. The CDR3 DNA reads as TGTGCCAGCAGTTACGGGGGACGGAAGAATGGCTACACCTTC.

V usage is TRBV4-3 and J usage is TRBJ1-2, with a possible D match to TRBD1 (5 bases). The CDR3 runs to 13 residues. The germline V and J ends were trimmed by 4 bases and 5 bases, with 11 bases remaining between them. CDR1 and CDR2 (germline): LGHNA, YSLEER. CDR3 nucleotides: TGCGCCAGCAGCCCCCAGGGAGGGTATGGCTACACCTTC. It yields the protein CASSPQGGYGYTF.

The J gene is TRBJ2-6, the V gene TRBV7-3; the D gene is possibly TRBD2 (6 bases). The CDR3 totals 17 residues. Germline assignment: CDR1 SGHTA and CDR2 FQGTGA. With 1 base removed from V and 0 bases from J, the gap between germline ends came to 10 bases. This CDR3 is CASSLRAGTSGANVLTF. In DNA form, the CDR3 reads TGTGCCAGCAGCTTAAGGGCGGGAACCTCTGGGGCCAACGTCCTGACTTTC.

The chain recombines TRBV21-1 with TRBJ1-5; no DNA check was done on the table's D call, TRBD1. TRBV21-1 is a pseudogene locus. The CDR3 contains 16 residues. The CDR3 spells CASSRVQGFFYQPQHF. In DNA, the CDR3 is TGTGCCAGCAGCAGGGTACAGGGGTTTTTTTATCAGCCCCAGCATTTT.

J is TRBJ2-2 and V is TRBV27, with TRBD1 matching over 7 bases. V was pared by 6 bases and J by 5 bases, with 3 bases of the junction left unmatched. The germline gives CDR1 MNHEY, CDR2 SMNVEV (reference sequence). The CDR3 has 13 amino acids. In DNA form, the CDR3 reads TGTGCCAGCAGAATACAGGGGACCGGGGAGCTGTTTTTT. Translating it yields CASRIQGTGELFF.

The CDR3 region is CASASADTQYF. The CDR3 DNA follows: TGTGCCAGCGCCTCTGCAGATACGCAGTATTTT. This sequence joins TRBV25-1 and TRBJ2-3; D is unresolved. V gave up 8 bases and J gave up 4 bases, with 7 bases separating them. Per the germline V gene, CDR1 is MGHDK and CDR2 is SYGVNS. CDR3 length: 11 residues.

This chain connects TRBV19 to TRBJ1-5; a weak D match, TRBD1 (5 bases). Looked up from germline, CDR1 is LNHDA and CDR2 is SQIVND (reference sequence). The V end was cut by 7 bases, the J end by 2 bases, with 12 bases between. This CDR3 spans 14 amino acids. The DNA for the CDR3 is TGTGCCAGTATGGCCAGGGTCGGCAATCAGCCCCAGCATTTT. It specifies CASMARVGNQPQHF.

The rearrangement uses TRBV11-2 and TRBJ1-1; possibly TRBD1 for D (5 bases). Trimming stripped 5 bases from V and 0 bases from J, with 13 bases between. The CDR3 runs 15 residues. Germline-derived CDR1 and CDR2 are SGHAT and FQNNGV. CDR3 sequence reads: CASSREGQLNTEAFF. The CDR3 DNA sequence: TGTGCCAGCAGCCGGGAGGGGCAGCTGAACACTGAAGCTTTCTTT.

In its sample, this clone was seen a few times. V is TRBV5-1 and J is TRBJ1-4; D gene unclear. The CDR3 is 17 amino acids. V gave up 3 bases and J gave up 4 bases, with 19 bases separating them. CDR1 and CDR2 from the germline V gene are SGHRS and YFSETQ. The CDR3, as DNA: TGCGCCAGCAGCTCCCGACATGGGTCTGGTGGTAATGAAAAACTGTTTTTT. This codes for CASSSRHGSGGNEKLFF.

The V gene is TRBV10-3, the J gene TRBJ1-1; D gene unclear. The CDR3 sequence is 12 residues long. Germline CDR1 ENHRY, CDR2 SYGVKD. Trimming left V 2 bases short and J 7 bases short, with 8 bases between. For the CDR3, the DNA is TGTGCCATCAGTGAGCTGGGTGGTGAAGCTTTCTTT. Amino acids: CAISELGGEAFF.

This clone was detected only once. The chain carries TRBV2 and TRBJ2-7; 10 bases fit TRBD1. J gave up 3 bases and V 7 bases, and 6 bases lay outside the gene matches. CDR1 is SNHLY, CDR2 FYNNEI, per germline. The CDR3 is 14 residues long. The CDR3 nucleotides read TGTGCCAGCACCACCGGGACAGGGGTCTACGAGCAGTACTTC. Protein sequence: CASTTGTGVYEQYF.

This chain joins TRBV3-1 (or the pseudogene TRBV3-2) and TRBJ2-5; D might be TRBD2 (5 bases). This CDR3 is built from 14 residues. Germline V lookup: CDR1 LGHDT, CDR2 YNNKEL (reference sequence). Trimming shortened V by 1 base and J by 2 bases, and 8 bases separated the two germline ends. As DNA, the CDR3 is TGTGCCAGCAGCCAAGTTCCGGGACAAGAGACCCAGTACTTC. Protein: CASSQVPGQETQYF.

The chain combines TRBV15 with TRBJ1-4; TRBD1 matches 10 bases. V lost 5 bases, J lost 7 bases, and 7 bases stayed unmatched. Germline V CDR1 and CDR2: LNHNV, YYDKDF (reference sequence). There are 15 residues in the CDR3. The DNA of the CDR3 is TGTGCCACCAGCGGAAGGACAGGGGGGATTGAAAAACTGTTTTTT. Protein sequence: CATSGRTGGIEKLFF.

The chain links TRBV7-9 to TRBJ2-7; TRBD1 agrees at 9 bases. J was trimmed by 0 bases and V by 5 bases; bases with no gene match: 2. The germline V gene encodes CDR1 SEHNR and CDR2 FQNEAQ (reference sequence). The CDR3 has 14 residues. This CDR3 is CASSQGQGSYEQYF. The CDR3 DNA reads as TGTGCCAGCAGCCAGGGACAGGGCTCCTACGAGCAGTACTTC.

The chain joins TRBV24-1 to TRBJ2-3, with D maybe TRBD1 (5 bases). CDR3 size: 16 residues. Between the trimmed V and J ends, which lost 1 base and 1 base, there was a span of 11 bases. Germline lookup yields CDR1 KGHDR and CDR2 SFDVKD. CDR3 loop: CATSDLNSRGTDTQYF. DNA of the CDR3: TGTGCCACCAGTGATTTAAATAGCAGGGGCACAGATACGCAGTATTTT.

This clone was detected only once. This chain links TRBV5-3 with TRBJ1-3, with a tentative D call TRBD1 (5 bases). TRBV5-3 falls under the ORF class, with uncertain function. V dropped 4 bases and J dropped 0 bases, with 14 bases sitting between them. CDR3 size: 16 residues. The CDR3 DNA reads as TGTGCCAGAAGCAACCGGGACCCAAGCTCTGGAAACACCATATATTTT. Its translation: CARSNRDPSSGNTIYF.

This chain links TRBV27 with TRBJ2-5; D is possibly TRBD1 or TRBD2 (5 bases each). CDR1 is MNHEY and CDR2 is SMNVEV in the germline V gene (reference sequence). CDR3 length: 13 residues. The ends were cut back, 3 bases at V and 7 bases at J, with 12 bases in the middle. In DNA, the CDR3 is TGTGCCAGCAGTTTGGCCGGGGCCGGGACCCAGTACTTC. It specifies CASSLAGAGTQYF.

The chain employs TRBV18 and TRBJ2-7; 8 positions match TRBD1. Looked up from germline, CDR1 is KGHSH and CDR2 is LQKENI. The CDR3 has 14 amino acids. J was trimmed by 5 bases and V by 2 bases; bases with no gene match: 5. CDR3 residues: CASSPSGGFHEQYF. The CDR3 DNA sequence: TGTGCCAGCTCACCATCAGGGGGCTTCCACGAGCAGTACTTC.

The rearrangement uses TRBV27 and TRBJ1-6, with D unclear. V was trimmed by 5 bases and J by 2 bases, leaving 10 bases between them. Germline loops: CDR1 MNHEY, CDR2 SMNVEV (reference sequence). The CDR3 loop spans 15 amino acids. The CDR3 DNA follows: TGTGCCAGCAGTAAAGACGTTCCCTATAATTCACCCCTCCACTTT. This codes for CASSKDVPYNSPLHF.

The J gene is TRBJ1-5, the V gene TRBV5-1; D gene ambiguous. Trimming removed 0 bases from V and 5 bases from J, with 12 bases in between. CDR1 is SGHRS and CDR2 is YFSETQ in the germline V gene. This CDR3 region has 15 residues. CDR3 loop: CASSLDGNPYQPQHF. The CDR3 DNA sequence: TGCGCCAGCAGCTTGGATGGTAACCCCTATCAGCCCCAGCATTTT.

The gene calls are TRBV7-2 and TRBJ2-1; TRBD2 is a possible D gene (5 bases). Germline V gene data show CDR1 as SGHTA and CDR2 as FQGNSA. The V and J ends lost 5 bases and 2 bases respectively, with 13 bases between them. The CDR3 is 15 residues long. For the CDR3, the DNA is TGTGCCAGCAGCCCTGAGGGCCAAGCCTACAATGAGCAGTTCTTC. Translated: CASSPEGQAYNEQFF.

CDR3 bases: TGTGCCAGCGGGCCGGGGGACAGGAACTATGGCTACACCTTC. Its protein is CASGPGDRNYGYTF. The J gene is TRBJ1-2, the V gene TRBV9, with 8 bases matching TRBD1. J gave up 2 bases and V 7 bases, and 7 bases lay outside the gene matches. The CDR3 runs 14 residues. Germline CDR1 reads SGDLS; CDR2 reads YYNGEE.

The chain couples TRBV7-8 to TRBJ1-2; D perhaps matches TRBD1 (6 bases). Looked up from germline, CDR1 is SGHVS and CDR2 is FQNEAQ. The length of the CDR3 is 14 residues. V gave up 3 bases and J gave up 4 bases, with 12 bases separating them. CDR3 DNA: TGTGCCAGCAGCTTGGTTGGGGGCCCCTATGGCTACACCTTC. Its translation: CASSLVGGPYGYTF.

The chain is built from TRBV3-1 (or the pseudogene TRBV3-2) and TRBJ2-3, with a tentative D call TRBD2 (5 bases). Trimming pared 4 bases from V and 6 bases from J, leaving 14 bases between. Germline V CDR1 and CDR2: LGHDT, YNNKEL (reference sequence). The CDR3 is 14 residues long. The CDR3, as DNA: TGTGCCAGCAGCCCCTCCCTACTAGAGGATACGCAGTATTTT. It is translated as CASSPSLLEDTQYF.

The chain has TRBV4-2 and TRBJ2-7; a possible D gene is TRBD1 (6 bases). CDR1 is LGHNA and CDR2 is YNFKEQ in the germline V gene. CDR3 size: 16 residues. Trimming removed 4 bases at V and 6 bases at J, with 22 bases between. In DNA form, the CDR3 reads TGTGCCAGCAGCCTAAACCAGGAACAGGGAACGCGCGAGCAGTACTTC. Its translation: CASSLNQEQGTREQYF.